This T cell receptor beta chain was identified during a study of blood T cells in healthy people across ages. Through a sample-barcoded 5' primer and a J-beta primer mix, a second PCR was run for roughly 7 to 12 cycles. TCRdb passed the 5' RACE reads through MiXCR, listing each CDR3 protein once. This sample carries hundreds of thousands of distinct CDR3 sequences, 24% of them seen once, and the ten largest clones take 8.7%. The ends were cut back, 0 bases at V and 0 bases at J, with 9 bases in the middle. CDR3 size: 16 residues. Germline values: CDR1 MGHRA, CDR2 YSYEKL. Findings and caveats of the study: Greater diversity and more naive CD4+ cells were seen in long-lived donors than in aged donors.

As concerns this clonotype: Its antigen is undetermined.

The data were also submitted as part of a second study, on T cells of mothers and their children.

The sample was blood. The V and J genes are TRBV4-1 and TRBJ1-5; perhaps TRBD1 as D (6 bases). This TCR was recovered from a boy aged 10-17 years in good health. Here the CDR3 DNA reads TGCGCCAGCAGCCAAGAAGCAGGGGTTAGCAATCAGCCCCAGCATTTT. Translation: CASSQEAGVSNQPQHF.